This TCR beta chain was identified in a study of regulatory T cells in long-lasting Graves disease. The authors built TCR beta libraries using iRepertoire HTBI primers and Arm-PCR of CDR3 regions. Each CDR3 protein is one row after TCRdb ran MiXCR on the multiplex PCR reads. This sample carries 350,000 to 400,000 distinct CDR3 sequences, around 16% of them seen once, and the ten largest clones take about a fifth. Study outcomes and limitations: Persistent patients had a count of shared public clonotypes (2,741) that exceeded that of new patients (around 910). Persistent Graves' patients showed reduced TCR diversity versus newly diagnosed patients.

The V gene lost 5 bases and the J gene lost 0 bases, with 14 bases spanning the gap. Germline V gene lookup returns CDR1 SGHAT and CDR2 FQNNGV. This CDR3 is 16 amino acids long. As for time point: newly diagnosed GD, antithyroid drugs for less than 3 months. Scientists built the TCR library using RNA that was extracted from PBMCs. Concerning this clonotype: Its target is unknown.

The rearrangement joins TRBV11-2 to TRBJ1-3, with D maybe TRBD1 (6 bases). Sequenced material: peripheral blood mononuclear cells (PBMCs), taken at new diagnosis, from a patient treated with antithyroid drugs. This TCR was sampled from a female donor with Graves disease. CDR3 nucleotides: TGTGCCAGCAGCCTGCCGGGGGCCATCTCTGGAAACACCATATATTTT. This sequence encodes CASSLPGAISGNTIYF.